Listed below are T cell receptor beta chains from one sample, sequenced in a study of early T cells in non-severe SARS-CoV-2 infection. TCRdb re-called the 5' RACE reads with MiXCR, one entry per CDR3 protein. The profile covers 35,000 to 45,000 distinct CDR3 sequences, with 6% to 8.5% appearing a single time and under 25% taken by the ten largest. The sequencing here drew on whole blood, taken at baseline. The receptor set was obtained from an adult who was a healthcare worker with PCR-confirmed SARS-CoV-2 infection or an uninfected control (not recorded which). CDR3s leave out the opening cysteine and the closing phenylalanine or tryptophan. The order of the fields is J gene, V gene, CDR3 protein.

TRBJ2-2,TRBV9,ASSVGHTGELF
TRBJ1-1,TRBV6-6,ASSPGGDTEAF
TRBJ1-2,TRBV6-1,ASSEVPYGYT
TRBJ2-4,TRBV7-2,ASSFRDRRDIQY
TRBJ2-1,TRBV24-1,ATSDFTGGTYNEQF
TRBJ1-1,TRBV7-6,ASSLVYQGNTEAF
TRBJ1-2,TRBV15,ATSIKTGGIVGYT
TRBJ1-1,TRBV28,ASSLRTEAF
TRBJ1-2,TRBV20-1,SARGKDRGDGYT
TRBJ2-2,TRBV3-1,ASRPPGLGSGGELF
TRBJ1-4,TRBV7-8,ASSPRTGISTNEKLF